What follows are 10 T cell receptor beta chains derived from one specimen sequenced in a study of blood T cell repertoires in COVID-19. The method was immunoSEQ multiplex PCR; TCRdb's version includes in-frame clones alone and lacks a portion of them. The table has 300,000 to 450,000 clones, less than 90% seen once. Sequencing was done on a sample of PBMCs or T cells enriched from blood (not recorded which). Receptors originate from a woman aged 30 to 39 who had recovered from COVID-19.

The chain couples TRBV18 to TRBJ2-7; 7 nucleotides match TRBD1. The germline V gene encodes CDR1 KGHSH and CDR2 LQKENI. V dropped 3 bases and J dropped 6; count of bases not matched to a gene: 8. The CDR3 loop spans 14 amino acids. The CDR3 spells CASSPGTVFGEQYF. CDR3 sequence (DNA): TGTGCCAGCTCACCCGGGACAGTCTTCGGCGAGCAGTACTTC.

V gene TRBV7-8 combines with J gene TRBJ1-3; 9 bases align to TRBD1. Germline CDR1 SGHVS, CDR2 FQNEAQ. There are 17 residues in the CDR3. V lost 5 bases and J lost 2; bases outside the gene matches: 10. This CDR3 is CASSPNRGLLPGNTIYF. CDR3 DNA sequence: TGTGCCAGCAGCCCAAACAGGGGGCTTCTTCCTGGAAACACCATATATTTT.

This chain connects TRBV5-6 to TRBJ2-7; no firm D call. From germline, CDR1 is SGHDT and CDR2 YYEEEE. V lost 0 bases and J 3 bases, leaving 10 bases between the germline ends. CDR3 length equals 14 residues. DNA of the CDR3: TGTGCCAGCAGCTTGGAGGTGCGGATCTACGAGCAGTACTTC. As protein: CASSLEVRIYEQYF.

There are a few counts of this clone. The gene calls are TRBV7-9 and TRBJ2-2, with 8 nucleotides matching TRBD1. Germline V CDR1 and CDR2: SEHNR, FQNEAQ (reference sequence). V lost 5 bases and J lost 5; bases outside the gene matches: 10. The CDR3 length is 16 residues. CDR3 protein: CASSRSGQGWTGELFF. The CDR3 DNA reads as TGTGCCAGCAGCCGAAGCGGACAGGGATGGACCGGGGAGCTGTTTTTT.

The count of this clone is one. This chain joins TRBV28 and TRBJ2-7, with D possibly matching TRBD2 (6 bases). CDR1 is MDHEN, CDR2 SYDVKM, per germline. This CDR3 is 17 amino acids long. V lost 6 bases, J lost 6 bases, and 27 bases lay in between. The CDR3 spells CASRGPRGSDQGGEQYF. The CDR3 nucleotides read TGTGCCAGCAGGGGTCCAAGAGGGTCGGATCAGGGAGGCGAGCAGTACTTC.

The chain has TRBV10-2 and TRBJ2-2; the D gene is possibly TRBD1 (5 bases). The CDR3 extends over 17 amino acids. Germline CDR1 is WSHSY and CDR2 is SAAADI. Trimming shortened V by 4 bases and J by 7 bases, and 22 bases separated the two germline ends. The CDR3 loop reads CASSGSSGLRQGGELFF. CDR3 DNA sequence: TGCGCCAGCAGTGGGTCGTCAGGCCTACGCCAGGGCGGGGAGCTGTTTTTT.

The J gene is TRBJ2-1, the V gene TRBV29-1; 8 nucleotides align to TRBD2. Trimming at V came to 3 bases and at J to 4 bases, leaving 5 bases not matched to a gene. There are 14 residues in the CDR3. Germline CDR1 is SQVTM and CDR2 is ANQGSEA. Written as DNA, the CDR3 is TGCAGCGTTGACCCTAGCGGGTTATACAATGAGCAGTTCTTC. As protein: CSVDPSGLYNEQFF.

V is TRBV30 and J is TRBJ2-7, with a tentative D call TRBD2 (6 bases). The CDR3 is 11 residues long. Germline CDR1 reads GTSNPN; CDR2 reads SVGIG (reference sequence). V lost 3 bases, J lost 3 bases, and 6 bases lay in between. The CDR3 nucleotides read TGTGCCTGGAGGGGGGGCTACGAGCAGTACTTC. It yields the protein CAWRGGYEQYF. Complete variable domain (other parts from reference TRBV30 and TRBJ2-7): SQTIHQWPATLVQPVGSPLSLECTVEGTSNPNLYWYRQAAGRGLQLLFYSVGIGQISSEVPQNLSASRPQDRQFILSSKKLLLSDSGFYLCAWRGGYEQYFGPGTRLTVT.

This clone has just one count. The gene calls are TRBV5-1 and TRBJ1-4, with 9 bases aligning to TRBD1. The CDR3 has 15 amino acids. Germline V CDR1 and CDR2: SGHRS, YFSETQ. Trimming removed 4 bases from V and 8 bases from J; junction bases left unmatched: 9. Here the CDR3 reads CASSGGTGLGEKLFF. Here the CDR3 DNA reads TGCGCCAGCAGCGGCGGGACAGGGCTCGGGGAAAAACTGTTTTTT.

The rearrangement joins TRBV30 to TRBJ1-6; D not certain. V dropped 2 bases and J dropped 10 bases, with 15 bases sitting between them. The CDR3 loop spans 14 amino acids. Germline-derived CDR1 and CDR2 are GTSNPN and SVGIG (reference sequence). This chain's CDR3 is CAWSMLVEGSPLHF. DNA of the CDR3: TGTGCCTGGAGTATGCTAGTAGAGGGATCACCCCTCCACTTT. The entire variable domain, with the rest obtained from reference TRBV30 and TRBJ1-6, is as follows: SQTIHQWPATLVQPVGSPLSLECTVEGTSNPNLYWYRQAAGRGLQLLFYSVGIGQISSEVPQNLSASRPQDRQFILSSKKLLLSDSGFYLCAWSMLVEGSPLHFGNGTRLTVT.